The 2 T cell receptor beta chains in this list originate from one sample, sequenced in a study of cytomegalovirus exposure and HLA in healthy donors. 13 Jbeta primers and 60 Vbeta primers were used for the PCR. The table came from immunoSEQ multiplex PCR; TCRdb's copy has only in-frame clones and leaves some out. Of under 200,000 clones listed, more than 60% are singletons. The specimen sequenced was PBMCs. The receptors were sampled from a woman in her thirties in good health and CMV-seronegative.

This sequence joins TRBV28 and TRBJ2-7; 8 positions match TRBD1. CDR1 and CDR2 from the germline V gene are MDHEN and SYDVKM. Germline trimming cut 2 bases from V and 2 bases from J; bases unmatched to any gene: 5. The CDR3 has 15 residues. The CDR3 nucleotides read TGTGCCAGCAGTTTAGCAGGGGGCAGTGCCTACGAGCAGTACTTC. Translated: CASSLAGGSAYEQYF. Combining the CDR3 with reference TRBV28 and TRBJ2-7 gives the whole variable domain DVKVTQSSRYLVKRTGEKVFLECVQDMDHENMFWYRQDPGLGLRLIYFSYDVKMKEKGDIPEGYSVSREKKERFSLILESASTNQTSMYLCASSLAGGSAYEQYFGPGTRLTVT.

This clone was detected once. The chain combines TRBV7-9 with TRBJ1-4; D is undetermined. In germline, CDR1 is SEHNR, CDR2 FQNEAQ (reference sequence). The ends were cut back, 2 bases at V and 8 bases at J, with 15 bases in the middle. The CDR3 length is 15 residues. The CDR3 here is CASSLLATSQEKLFF. CDR3 DNA sequence: TGTGCCAGCAGCTTATTAGCCACTTCGCAGGAAAAACTGTTTTTT.